This T cell receptor (beta chain) was sequenced during a study of CXCR3-negative and CXCR3-positive naive CD8 T cells. Study details: The libraries yielded about 135 million TRB reads, about 1.5 +/- 0.3 million each. Study findings and constraints: CXCR3-positive naive cells had TRB CDR3s that were more hydrophobic than CXCR3-negative naive cells had.

The sorting of each CD8+ T cell subset was done in triplicate, at some 300,000 cells each. Germline assignment: CDR1 GTSNPN and CDR2 SVGIG (reference sequence). The CDR3 runs 15 residues. UMI-labeled 5' RACE yielded the TRB cDNA libraries. After re-calling the 5' RACE reads, TCRdb lists one entry per CDR3 protein, DNA absent. This sample's table has about 130,000 distinct CDR3 sequences. Concerning this clonotype itself: No antigen is known for it.

Sequenced sample: naive CXCR3- CD8+ T cells from blood. Subset of the sample: CD45RO-CCR7+CD27+CD95- naive CD8+ T cells lacking CXCR3 (TNR3-). V and J are TRBV30 and TRBJ1-6; the D gene TCRdb calls, TRBD1, cannot be checked with no DNA. The sequence was collected from a human donor in good health. Some clones in this sample may be carry-over from other donors' samples. The CDR3 sequence is CAWSGPGQGTSPLHF.